Listed here is a single T cell receptor (beta chain). The antigen is unknown. The data are from a study of graft-versus-host responses after intestinal transplantation. Study-wide context: For 2 to 4 years after anti-thymocyte globulin induction, all recipients took tacrolimus and steroids. Study-wide results and caveats: Individuals who had graft-donor T cell macrochimerism had allografts that showed high graft-versus-host to host-versus-graft clonal ratios.

V lost 5 bases to trimming and J lost 0 bases, with 14 bases between them. This CDR3 spans 15 amino acids. Germline loops: CDR1 MGHRA, CDR2 YSYEKL. Sequenced by immunoSEQ multiplex PCR; TCRdb stores in-frame clones only, minus some. The repertoire holds more than 7,500 clones, with 90% to 95% as singletons. The J gene is TRBJ2-7, the V gene TRBV4-1; D is ambiguous. The receptor's source is a human patient who received an intestinal transplant, so some T cells may come from the graft donor. The sample was bone marrow, taken more than 500 days after intestinal transplantation. The CDR3 here is CASSAEPESSYEQYF. The CDR3 coding sequence is TGCGCCAGCAGCGCCGAGCCGGAGAGCTCCTACGAGCAGTACTTC.